These T cell receptor beta chains were read from a single sample in a study of blood T cell repertoires in COVID-19. Repertoires were generated with immunoSEQ multiplex PCR, while TCRdb's copy carries only in-frame clones and drops some. The table lists fewer than 110,000 clones, around 90% of them singletons. The sample taken for sequencing was peripheral blood. The source of these receptors is a man aged 50-60 years in a cohort sampled during active COVID-19. Both conserved end residues are part of each CDR3.

v_call cdr3_aa
TRBV2 CASSEKPSGGAWADTQYF
TRBV6-2/TRBV6-3 CASSYSPSGTGLDEQYF
TRBV4-1 CASSLGGTYSNQPQHF
TRBV27 CASSLFGVNEQFF
TRBV7-9 CASSLQGSSGNTIYF
TRBV2 CASSPPGSGGLGDIQYF
TRBV7-2 CASSLWNGDVEYF
TRBV5-6 CASSADRANYGYTF
TRBV2 CASSEPSGGAVPMYF
TRBV5-5 CASSLRGQGTTDTQYF
TRBV5-6 CASSLGWGQGLNQATQYF
TRBV2 CASSAGQENTEAFF
TRBV10-3 CATGDRGPFGNQPQHF
TRBV28 CASSFSLQGRNTEAFF
TRBV6-2/TRBV6-3 CASSYSLGSGAYNEQFF
TRBV7-2 CASSPGGAGTDTQYF
TRBV3-1/TRBV3-2 CASSRNPGGGYTF
TRBV5-1 CASSLRDRLTGELFF
TRBV6-2/TRBV6-3 CASSYGNRGADTQYF
TRBV15 CATSRGTGKSGANVLTF
TRBV18 CASSLAGGTDTQYF
TRBV24-1 CATASGGSNTEAFF
TRBV18 CASSPGLNNEQFF
TRBV28 CASTPDTANVLTF
TRBV25-1 CASSRGHEQFF
TRBV9 CASSTSVDTQYF
TRBV7-9 CASSNGNTDTQYF
TRBV24-1 CATSETDGGEAFF
TRBV2 CASRRDRGRLGGYTF
TRBV6-2/TRBV6-3 CASSYSPTQVNTGELFF
TRBV19 CASSPGQTSTDTQYF
TRBV3-1/TRBV3-2 CASSQGTGINTGELFF
TRBV7-2 CASSRPGTSGGGEQFF
TRBV7-5 CVRSSPHLNTEAFF
TRBV28 CASSSQGPEFF
TRBV27 CASSPRTGLSGNTIYF
TRBV3-1/TRBV3-2 CASSQDSSGHTDTQYF
TRBV9 CASSVPGTSGVGEQFF
TRBV11-3 CASSLERGTEAFF
TRBV19 CASSPPGLAGFLAFF
TRBV6-6 CASSLVGGGAAYNEQFF
TRBV6-5 CATGGGRPYNEQFF
TRBV5-4 CASSLAPQGEDEQFF
TRBV10-2 CASRTGGKGELFF
TRBV2 CASSEERGQETQYF
TRBV4-1 CASSPHHRDTHGKNIQYF
TRBV10-3 CAISDGAGQETQYF
TRBV7-2 CASSLRGGNEQFF
TRBV19 CASSITGPSGANVLTF
TRBV28 CASTPLGTTNYGYTF
TRBV2 CASSESGLNTEAFF
TRBV19 CASSPRTGGEKEQFF
TRBV25-1 CASSLPGPETQYF
TRBV24-1 CATSDTDRDTQYF